This T cell receptor beta chain was identified during a study of a mutant IDH1 vaccine in newly diagnosed glioma. This sample's time point: baseline, week 1 (first vaccination visit). The sample's treatment: pre-vaccination baseline after standard-of-care therapy. Germline assignment: CDR1 SGHRS and CDR2 YFSETQ. With 6 bases clipped from V and 0 bases from J, the junction kept 11 bases outside the gene matches. The CDR3 has 16 amino acids. Profiled with immunoSEQ multiplex PCR; TCRdb holds only in-frame clones, not every one. Of tens of thousands of clones in the sample, 80% to 95% are singletons; the top ten hold about 10%.

The receptor was isolated from a man aged 30 to 45 with glioma. The chain links TRBV5-1 to TRBJ1-1, with 7 positions matching TRBD1. The specimen was PBMCs, collected from a glioma patient treated with radiotherapy, temozolomide or both. CDR3 protein: CASTWGQGEMNTEAFF. The DNA of the CDR3 is TGCGCCAGCACCTGGGGGCAGGGGGAAATGAACACTGAAGCTTTCTTT.